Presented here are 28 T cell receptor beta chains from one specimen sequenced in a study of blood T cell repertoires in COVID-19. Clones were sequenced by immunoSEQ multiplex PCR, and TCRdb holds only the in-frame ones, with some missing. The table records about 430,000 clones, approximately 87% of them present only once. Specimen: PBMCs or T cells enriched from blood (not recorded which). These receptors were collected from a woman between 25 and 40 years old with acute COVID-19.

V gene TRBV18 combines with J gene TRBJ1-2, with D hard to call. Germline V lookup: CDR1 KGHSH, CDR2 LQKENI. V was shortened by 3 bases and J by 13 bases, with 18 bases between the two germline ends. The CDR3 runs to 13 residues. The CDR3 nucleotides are TGTGCCAGCTCACCGACCGGACTAGAGGCCTGCACCTTC. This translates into CASSPTGLEACTF.

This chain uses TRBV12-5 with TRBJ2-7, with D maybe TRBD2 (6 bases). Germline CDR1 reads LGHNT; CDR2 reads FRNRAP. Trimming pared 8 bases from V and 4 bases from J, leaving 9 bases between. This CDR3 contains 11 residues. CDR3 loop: CASSAGYEQYF. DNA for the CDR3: TGTGCTAGTTCGGCGGGGTACGAGCAGTACTTC.

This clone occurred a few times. The CDR3 reads CASRDISNTEAFF. DNA for the CDR3: TGTGCCAGTAGGGACATTTCGAACACTGAAGCTTTCTTT. The chain links TRBV11-2 to TRBJ1-1; the D gene is possibly TRBD1 (6 bases). Trimming took 9 bases from V and 1 from J, leaving 12 bases between them. The CDR3 sequence is 13 residues long. Germline V gene sequence: CDR1 SGHAT, CDR2 FQNNGV.

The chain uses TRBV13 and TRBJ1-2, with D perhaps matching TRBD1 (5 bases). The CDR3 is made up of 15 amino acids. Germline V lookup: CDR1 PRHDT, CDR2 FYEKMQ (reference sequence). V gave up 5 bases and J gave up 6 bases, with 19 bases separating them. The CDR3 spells CASSIRASGGDGYTF. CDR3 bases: TGTGCCAGCAGCATCAGGGCCTCGGGTGGCGATGGCTACACCTTC.

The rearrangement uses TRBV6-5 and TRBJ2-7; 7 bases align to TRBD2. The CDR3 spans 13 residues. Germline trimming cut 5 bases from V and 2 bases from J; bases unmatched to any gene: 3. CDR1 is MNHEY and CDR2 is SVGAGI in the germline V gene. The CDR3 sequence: CASSTGLAYEQYF. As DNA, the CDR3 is TGTGCCAGCAGTACCGGACTAGCCTACGAGCAGTACTTC.

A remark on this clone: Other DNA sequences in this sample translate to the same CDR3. The CDR3 sequence: CASSRTANTEAFF. In DNA, the CDR3 is TGTGCCAGTAGTAGGACAGCGAACACTGAAGCTTTCTTT. The chain joins TRBV19 to TRBJ1-1; tentatively, D is TRBD1 (6 bases). Deletions cut 4 bases from V and 1 base from J, with 7 bases between. The CDR3 length is 13 residues. CDR1 and CDR2 (germline): LNHDA, SQIVND (reference sequence).

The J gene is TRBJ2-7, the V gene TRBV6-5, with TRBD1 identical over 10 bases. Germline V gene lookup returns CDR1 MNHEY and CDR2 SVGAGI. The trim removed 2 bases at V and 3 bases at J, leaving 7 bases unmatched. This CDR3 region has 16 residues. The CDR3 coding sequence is TGTGCCAGCAGTTACGAGGGGACAGGGGATAGCTACGAGCAGTACTTC. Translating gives CASSYEGTGDSYEQYF.

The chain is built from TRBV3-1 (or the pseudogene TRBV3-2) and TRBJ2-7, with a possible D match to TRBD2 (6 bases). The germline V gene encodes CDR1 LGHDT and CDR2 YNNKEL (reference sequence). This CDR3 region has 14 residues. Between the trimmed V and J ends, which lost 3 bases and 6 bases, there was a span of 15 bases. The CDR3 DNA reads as TGTGCCAGCAGCCACCGGACCCCCGGGGGCGAGCAGTACTTC. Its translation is CASSHRTPGGEQYF.

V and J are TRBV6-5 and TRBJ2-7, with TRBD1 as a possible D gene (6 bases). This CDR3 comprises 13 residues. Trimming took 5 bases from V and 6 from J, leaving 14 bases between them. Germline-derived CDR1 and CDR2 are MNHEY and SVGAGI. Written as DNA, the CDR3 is TGTGCCAGCAGTAACAGGGATTTCGGCGAGCAGTACTTC. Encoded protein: CASSNRDFGEQYF.

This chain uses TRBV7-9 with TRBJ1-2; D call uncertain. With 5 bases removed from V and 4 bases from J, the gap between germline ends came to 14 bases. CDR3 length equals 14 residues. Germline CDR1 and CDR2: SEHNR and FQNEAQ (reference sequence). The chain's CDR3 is CASSAPFYTYGYTF. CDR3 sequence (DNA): TGTGCCAGCAGCGCCCCCTTTTACACCTATGGCTACACCTTC.

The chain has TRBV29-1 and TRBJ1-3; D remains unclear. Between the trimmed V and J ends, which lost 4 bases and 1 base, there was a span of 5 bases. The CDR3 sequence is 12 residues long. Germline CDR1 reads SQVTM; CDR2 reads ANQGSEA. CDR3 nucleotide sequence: TGCAGCGTTGTTCATTCTGGAAACACCATATATTTT. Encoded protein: CSVVHSGNTIYF.

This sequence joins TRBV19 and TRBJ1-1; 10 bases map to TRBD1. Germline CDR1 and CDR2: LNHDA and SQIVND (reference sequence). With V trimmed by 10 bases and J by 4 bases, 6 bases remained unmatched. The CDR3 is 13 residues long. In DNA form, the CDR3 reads TGTGCCACCAAGGGACAGGGGCGCACTGAAGCTTTCTTT. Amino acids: CATKGQGRTEAFF.

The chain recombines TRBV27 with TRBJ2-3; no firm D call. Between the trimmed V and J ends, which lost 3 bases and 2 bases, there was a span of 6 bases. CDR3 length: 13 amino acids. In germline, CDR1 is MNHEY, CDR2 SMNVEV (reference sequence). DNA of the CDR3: TGTGCCAGCAGTTTCCAATTCACAGATACGCAGTATTTT. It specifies CASSFQFTDTQYF.

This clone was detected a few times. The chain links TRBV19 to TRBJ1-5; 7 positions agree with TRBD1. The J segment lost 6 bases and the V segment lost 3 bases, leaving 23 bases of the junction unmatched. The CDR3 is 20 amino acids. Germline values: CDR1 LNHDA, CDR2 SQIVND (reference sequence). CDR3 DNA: TGTGCCAGTAGTATTCTTGCGGCGACAGGGACGCGGGGGGCCGGTCAGCCCCAGCATTTT. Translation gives CASSILAATGTRGAGQPQHF.

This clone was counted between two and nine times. The CDR3 is CASSNPDRVPGYGYTF. The CDR3 nucleotides are TGTGCCAGCAGCAACCCCGACAGGGTTCCTGGCTATGGCTACACCTTC. The genes are TRBV21-1 and TRBJ1-2; the table assigns TRBD1, which was not confirmed against the DNA. TRBV21-1 is a documented pseudogene. The CDR3 contains 16 residues.

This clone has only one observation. CDR3 DNA: TGTGCCTGGAGTACGGAGGACAGTCCCGGCGGGACCCAGTACTTC. Translating gives CAWSTEDSPGGTQYF. The gene calls are TRBV30 and TRBJ2-5; D is possibly TRBD1 (6 bases). Trimming pared 2 bases from V and 7 bases from J, leaving 20 bases between. Per germline, CDR1 GTSNPN and CDR2 SVGIG (reference sequence). The CDR3 consists of 15 residues.

The CDR3 reads CASSQVRRAGTVYEKLFF. The DNA of the CDR3 is TGTGCCAGCAGCCAAGTGCGTCGGGCGGGGACAGTTTATGAAAAACTGTTTTTT. The V gene is TRBV14, the J gene TRBJ1-4; 7 positions match TRBD1. The CDR3 has 18 residues. V was clipped by 1 base and J by 6 bases; unmatched bases: 14. CDR1 and CDR2 (germline): SGHDN, FVKESK.

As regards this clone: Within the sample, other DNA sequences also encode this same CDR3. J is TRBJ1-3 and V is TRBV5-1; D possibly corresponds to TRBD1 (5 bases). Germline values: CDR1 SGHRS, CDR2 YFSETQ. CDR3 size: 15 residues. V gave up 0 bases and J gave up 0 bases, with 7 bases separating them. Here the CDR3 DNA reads TGCGCCAGCAGCTTGGAAGGGGCCTCTGGAAACACCATATATTTT. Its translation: CASSLEGASGNTIYF.

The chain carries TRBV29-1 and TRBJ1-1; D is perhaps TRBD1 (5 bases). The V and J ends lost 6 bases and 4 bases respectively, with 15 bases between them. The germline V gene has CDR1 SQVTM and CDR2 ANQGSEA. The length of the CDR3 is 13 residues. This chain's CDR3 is CSVPGRGVTEAFF. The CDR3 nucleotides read TGCAGCGTCCCTGGGCGGGGGGTCACTGAAGCTTTCTTT.

DNA of the CDR3: TGTGCCAGCAGTTCCGCAGGGGTGAATGGCTACACCTTC. It specifies CASSSAGVNGYTF. This chain joins TRBV2 and TRBJ1-2; tentatively, D is TRBD1 (6 bases). The V and J ends lost 5 bases and 6 bases respectively, with 13 bases between them. In germline, CDR1 is SNHLY, CDR2 FYNNEI. The CDR3 extends over 13 amino acids.

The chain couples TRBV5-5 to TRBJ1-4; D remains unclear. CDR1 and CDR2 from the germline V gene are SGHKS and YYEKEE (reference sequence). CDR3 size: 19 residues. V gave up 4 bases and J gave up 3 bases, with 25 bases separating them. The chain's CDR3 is CASSSVPGLSLTSNEKLFF. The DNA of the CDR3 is TGTGCCAGCAGCAGTGTCCCAGGCCTATCACTCACTTCTAATGAAAAACTGTTTTTT.

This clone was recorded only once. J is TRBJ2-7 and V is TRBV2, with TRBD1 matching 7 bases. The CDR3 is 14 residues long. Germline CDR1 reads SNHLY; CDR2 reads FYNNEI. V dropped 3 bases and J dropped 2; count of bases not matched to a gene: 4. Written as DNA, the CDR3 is TGTGCCAGCAGTGACCGGGACAGAACCTACGAGCAGTACTTC. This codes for CASSDRDRTYEQYF.

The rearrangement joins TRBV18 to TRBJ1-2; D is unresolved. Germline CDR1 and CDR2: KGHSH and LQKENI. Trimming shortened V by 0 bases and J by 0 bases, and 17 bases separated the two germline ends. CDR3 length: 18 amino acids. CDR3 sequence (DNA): TGTGCCAGCTCACCACCGGAATTGGAGGCCCTAGCTAACTATGGCTACACCTTC. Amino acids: CASSPPELEALANYGYTF.

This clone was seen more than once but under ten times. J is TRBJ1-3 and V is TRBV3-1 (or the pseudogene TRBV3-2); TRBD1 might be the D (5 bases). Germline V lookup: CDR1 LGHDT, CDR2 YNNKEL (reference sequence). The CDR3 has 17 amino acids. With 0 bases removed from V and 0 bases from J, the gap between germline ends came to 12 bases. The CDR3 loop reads CASSQDRQKISGNTIYF. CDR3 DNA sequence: TGTGCCAGCAGCCAAGATCGACAGAAGATCTCTGGAAACACCATATATTTT.

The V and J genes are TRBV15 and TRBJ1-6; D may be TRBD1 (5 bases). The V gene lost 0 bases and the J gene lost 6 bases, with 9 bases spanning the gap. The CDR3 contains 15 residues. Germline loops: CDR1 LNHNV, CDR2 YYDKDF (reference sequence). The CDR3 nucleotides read TGTGCCACCAGCAGAGATTCCCAGGGTAATTCACCCCTCCACTTT. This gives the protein CATSRDSQGNSPLHF. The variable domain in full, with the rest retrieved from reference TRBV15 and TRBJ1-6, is DAMVIQNPRYQVTQFGKPVTLSCSQTLNHNVMYWYQQKSSQAPKLLFHYYDKDFNNEADTPDNFQSRRPNTSFCFLDIRSPGLGDTAMYLCATSRDSQGNSPLHFGNGTRLTVT.

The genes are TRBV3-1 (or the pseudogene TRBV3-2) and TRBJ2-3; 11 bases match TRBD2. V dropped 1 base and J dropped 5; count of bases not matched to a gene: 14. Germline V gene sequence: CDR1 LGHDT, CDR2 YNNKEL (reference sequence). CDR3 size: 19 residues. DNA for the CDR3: TGTGCCAGCAGCCAAGCCTATAGTGCTAGCGGGGGGATAGGAGATACGCAGTATTTT. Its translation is CASSQAYSASGGIGDTQYF.

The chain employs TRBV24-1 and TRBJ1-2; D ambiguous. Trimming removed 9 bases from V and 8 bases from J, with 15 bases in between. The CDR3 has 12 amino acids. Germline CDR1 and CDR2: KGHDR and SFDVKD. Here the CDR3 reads CATVGRDGGYTF. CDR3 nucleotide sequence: TGTGCCACCGTGGGGAGGGATGGAGGCTACACCTTC.

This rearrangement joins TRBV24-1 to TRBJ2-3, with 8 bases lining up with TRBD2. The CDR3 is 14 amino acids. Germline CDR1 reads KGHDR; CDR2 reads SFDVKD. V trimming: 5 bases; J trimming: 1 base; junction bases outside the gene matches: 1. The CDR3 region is CATSGAGGTDTQYF. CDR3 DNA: TGTGCCACCAGTGGAGCGGGGGGCACAGATACGCAGTATTTT.